The 9 T cell receptor beta chains below all came from one sample that was sequenced in a study of identical twins. TCRdb redid the calling of the 5' RACE reads with MiXCR, one entry per CDR3 protein. This repertoire shows roughly 570,000 distinct CDR3 sequences, 9% to 10% found once; its top ten account for around 3.1%. This same sample was also part of a study on yellow fever vaccine responses in identical twins.

The source material was PBMCs. The origin of the receptors is a woman between 18 and 30 years old in good health.

This clonotype was counted between two and nine times. The V and J genes are TRBV20-1 and TRBJ2-3; D might be TRBD2 (5 bases). Germline CDR1 reads DFQATT; CDR2 reads SNEGSKA (reference sequence). This CDR3 has 15 residues. The V end was cut by 0 bases, the J end by 0 bases, with 10 bases between. The CDR3: CSARDLATSTDTQYF. The CDR3 DNA sequence: TGCAGTGCTAGAGATTTAGCGACTAGCACAGATACGCAGTATTTT.

This clonotype appeared a few times. The chain has TRBV7-2 and TRBJ2-6; D uncertain. CDR1 is SGHTA, CDR2 FQGNSA, per germline. V shed 0 bases and J shed 0 bases, with 9 bases lying between them. The CDR3 consists of 17 residues. The chain's CDR3 is CASSLAQKGSGANVLTF. CDR3 coding DNA: TGTGCCAGCAGCTTAGCTCAGAAGGGCTCTGGGGCCAACGTCCTGACTTTC.

The sample holds a few counts of this clonotype. This CDR3 reads CASSPGDIRYVDGYTF. Written as DNA, the CDR3 is TGCGCCAGCAGCCCGGGGGACATAAGGTACGTCGATGGCTACACCTTC. The chain recombines TRBV5-1 with TRBJ1-2; a weak D match, TRBD1 (6 bases). V gave up 4 bases and J gave up 6 bases, with 22 bases separating them. There are 16 residues in the CDR3. The germline CDR1 and CDR2 sequences are SGHRS and YFSETQ.

The chain employs TRBV5-4 and TRBJ1-2; 8 bases align to TRBD1. In germline, CDR1 is SGHNT, CDR2 YYREEE (reference sequence). This CDR3 spans 14 amino acids. J was trimmed by 6 bases and V by 3 bases; bases with no gene match: 7. The CDR3 nucleotides read TGTGCCAGCAGCTCCAGACAGGGGTTGGATGGCTACACCTTC. This encodes CASSSRQGLDGYTF.

This clonotype was recorded a few times. The chain links TRBV28 to TRBJ2-2; TRBD2 is a possible D gene (5 bases). Trimming shortened V by 5 bases and J by 4 bases, and 11 bases separated the two germline ends. The CDR3 contains 14 residues. Per the germline V gene, CDR1 is MDHEN and CDR2 is SYDVKM. CDR3 region: CASSPGLITGELFF. Written as DNA, the CDR3 is TGTGCCAGCAGTCCAGGACTCATCACCGGGGAGCTGTTTTTT.

The DNA of the CDR3 is TGTGCCAGCAGCCAGACAGGGGTGGATTCACCCCTCCACTTT. It translates to CASSQTGVDSPLHF. The J gene is TRBJ1-6, the V gene TRBV6-1, with 8 bases that match TRBD1. Germline V gene lookup returns CDR1 MNHNS and CDR2 SASEGT. There are 14 residues in the CDR3. Germline trimming cut 6 bases from V and 8 bases from J; bases unmatched to any gene: 6.

The CDR3 bases are TGTGCCAGCAGTGATCCGGGACTAGCGGGAATGAATACGCAGTATTTT. Translation gives CASSDPGLAGMNTQYF. The rearrangement uses TRBV25-1 and TRBJ2-3, with 13 bases fitting TRBD2. The trim removed 3 bases at V and 7 bases at J, leaving 7 bases unmatched. This CDR3 spans 16 amino acids. Germline V gene lookup returns CDR1 MGHDK and CDR2 SYGVNS. Full variable domain (outside the CDR3, taken from reference TRBV25-1 and TRBJ2-3): EADIYQTPRYLVIGTGKKITLECSQTMGHDKMYWYQQDPGMELHLIHYSYGVNSTEKGDLSSESTVSRIRTEHFPLTLESARPSHTSQYLCASSDPGLAGMNTQYFGPGTRLTVL.

The sample holds many counts of this clonotype. This chain connects TRBV20-1 to TRBJ2-1; D unresolved. This CDR3 is 10 amino acids long. Per germline, CDR1 DFQATT and CDR2 SNEGSKA (reference sequence). The ends were cut back, 6 bases at V and 8 bases at J, with 8 bases in the middle. The CDR3 DNA sequence: TGCAGTGCCCATGTCGATGAGCAGTTCTTC. This translates into CSAHVDEQFF.

Ten or more counts support this clonotype. The chain recombines TRBV5-1 with TRBJ2-7, with 13 bases identical to TRBD2. This CDR3 has 16 residues. In germline, CDR1 is SGHRS, CDR2 YFSETQ. The V and J ends lost 3 bases and 1 base, in that order; junction bases with no gene match: 4. CDR3 residues: CASSSGTSGKSYEQYF. CDR3 in DNA: TGCGCCAGCAGCTCGGGGACTAGCGGGAAATCCTACGAGCAGTACTTC.